These 13 T cell receptor beta chains came from one sample sequenced in a study of cytomegalovirus exposure and HLA in healthy donors. 60 Vbeta and 13 Jbeta primers were used in PCR. Only in-frame clones appear in the TCRdb table, and some are missing; sequencing was by immunoSEQ multiplex PCR. The table has some 120,000 clones, approximately 85% seen once. Sequencing was done on a sample of PBMCs. These receptors originate from a male donor in good health and CMV-seropositive.

This clone was recorded once. This sequence joins TRBV19 and TRBJ2-1, with unresolved D. The CDR3 is 14 amino acids. V lost 8 bases to trimming and J lost 0 bases, with 11 bases between them. Germline assignment: CDR1 LNHDA and CDR2 SQIVND (reference sequence). The chain's CDR3 is CASSRSNSYNEQFF. Written as DNA, the CDR3 is TGTGCCAGTTCCAGGTCCAACTCCTACAATGAGCAGTTCTTC.

This chain links TRBV6-5 with TRBJ2-1, with 9 bases lining up with TRBD1. V lost 5 bases and J lost 3; bases outside the gene matches: 5. Germline CDR1 MNHEY, CDR2 SVGAGI. CDR3 size: 15 residues. The CDR3 bases are TGTGCCAGCAGTCAAGACAGGGGGGGCTACAATGAGCAGTTCTTC. Translating gives CASSQDRGGYNEQFF.

V usage is TRBV7-9 and J usage is TRBJ2-1, with unresolved D. The CDR3 spans 12 residues. Germline assignment: CDR1 SEHNR and CDR2 FQNEAQ (reference sequence). Trimming stripped 2 bases from V and 8 bases from J, with 7 bases between. The CDR3: CASSLSPDEQFF. The CDR3 DNA sequence: TGTGCCAGCAGCTTAAGTCCAGATGAGCAGTTCTTC.

This clone was seen a few times. The chain recombines TRBV28 with TRBJ2-7; 10 bases match TRBD2. J gave up 2 bases and V 6 bases, and 7 bases lay outside the gene matches. The CDR3 has 15 residues. The germline gives CDR1 MDHEN, CDR2 SYDVKM. Here the CDR3 DNA reads TGTGCCAGCAGACTAGCGGGGCCCGATACCTACGAGCAGTACTTC. It encodes CASRLAGPDTYEQYF.

Written as DNA, the CDR3 is TGTGCCAGCAGTGTGGACAGGGGTTCTTCCGTAGCTTTCTTT. Translating it yields CASSVDRGSSVAFF. The chain recombines TRBV2 with TRBJ1-1; 9 nucleotides agree with TRBD1. Trimming removed 4 bases from V and 10 bases from J; junction bases left unmatched: 10. Germline V lookup: CDR1 SNHLY, CDR2 FYNNEI. The CDR3 is 14 amino acids.

V is TRBV7-2 and J is TRBJ2-5; 7 nucleotides align to TRBD2. Germline CDR1 reads SGHTA; CDR2 reads FQGNSA. V was pared by 0 bases and J by 0 bases, with 13 bases of the junction left unmatched. This CDR3 has 19 amino acids. CDR3 residues: CASSLASGGLSKYQETQYF. The CDR3 DNA sequence: TGTGCCAGCAGCTTAGCCTCGGGAGGTCTCTCAAAGTACCAAGAGACCCAGTACTTC. Full variable domain (rest looked up from reference TRBV7-2 and TRBJ2-5): GAGVSQSPSNKVTEKGKDVELRCDPISGHTALYWYRQSLGQGLEFLIYFQGNSAPDKSGLPSDRFSAERTGGSVSTLTIQRTQQEDSAVYLCASSLASGGLSKYQETQYFGPGTRLLVL.

The chain has TRBV28 and TRBJ2-7; D ambiguous. The length of the CDR3 is 13 residues. V was cut by 8 bases and J by 0 bases, with 11 bases left in between. Germline V CDR1 and CDR2: MDHEN, SYDVKM. CDR3 sequence reads: CASVLADSYEQYF. In DNA form, the CDR3 reads TGTGCCAGCGTCCTGGCGGACTCCTACGAGCAGTACTTC.

The table lists this clone with a few counts. The V call is TRBV30, the J call TRBJ1-4, with D hard to call. In germline, CDR1 is GTSNPN, CDR2 SVGIG (reference sequence). This CDR3 spans 14 amino acids. The V and J ends lost 3 bases and 2 bases respectively, with 10 bases between them. In DNA, the CDR3 is TGTGCCTGGAGCCCCCTTCCTACTAATGAAAAACTGTTTTTT. As protein: CAWSPLPTNEKLFF.

This rearrangement joins TRBV7-2 to TRBJ2-1; 9 nucleotides line up with TRBD2. The germline CDR1 and CDR2 sequences are SGHTA and FQGNSA. V dropped 1 base and J dropped 7; count of bases not matched to a gene: 5. This CDR3 region has 15 residues. The CDR3 spells CASSLVAGGGNEQFF. As DNA, the CDR3 is TGTGCCAGCAGCTTAGTGGCGGGAGGGGGGAATGAGCAGTTCTTC.

The J gene is TRBJ2-7, the V gene TRBV27; 9 bases line up with TRBD2. V dropped 5 bases and J dropped 0; count of bases not matched to a gene: 11. Germline CDR1 MNHEY, CDR2 SMNVEV (reference sequence). The CDR3 extends over 17 amino acids. The CDR3 DNA follows: TGTGCCAGCAGTCCCACTTCGACTAGCGGAAGCTCCTACGAGCAGTACTTC. Encoded protein: CASSPTSTSGSSYEQYF.

The chain employs TRBV5-6 and TRBJ2-1; 10 bases fit TRBD2. J was trimmed by 5 bases and V by 0 bases; bases with no gene match: 8. This CDR3 spans 17 amino acids. Germline V CDR1 and CDR2: SGHDT, YYEEEE. The CDR3 bases are TGTGCCAGCAGCTTGGTTGGGCTAGCGGGAGAGGACAATGAGCAGTTCTTC. Protein: CASSLVGLAGEDNEQFF. Full variable domain (remainder filled in from reference TRBV5-6 and TRBJ2-1): DAGVTQSPTHLIKTRGQQVTLRCSPKSGHDTVSWYQQALGQGPQFIFQYYEEEERQRGNFPDRFSGHQFPNYSSELNVNALLLGDSALYLCASSLVGLAGEDNEQFFGPGTRLTVL.

This chain links TRBV7-6 with TRBJ1-5, with 9 bases that match TRBD1. V shed 4 bases and J 5 bases; nucleotides not matched to a gene: 3. Germline values: CDR1 SGHVS, CDR2 FNYEAQ. The CDR3 sequence is 14 residues long. CDR3 protein: CASSSTGGDQPQHF. In DNA form, the CDR3 reads TGTGCCAGCAGCTCGACAGGGGGAGATCAGCCCCAGCATTTT.

The V gene is TRBV7-9, the J gene TRBJ2-5; tentative D call: TRBD1 (6 bases). The CDR3 is 14 amino acids. With 3 bases removed from V and 4 bases from J, the gap between germline ends came to 12 bases. Per the germline V gene, CDR1 is SEHNR and CDR2 is FQNEAQ (reference sequence). The CDR3 loop reads CASSLSPRGETQYF. DNA of the CDR3: TGTGCCAGCAGCTTGAGCCCCAGGGGAGAGACCCAGTACTTC.